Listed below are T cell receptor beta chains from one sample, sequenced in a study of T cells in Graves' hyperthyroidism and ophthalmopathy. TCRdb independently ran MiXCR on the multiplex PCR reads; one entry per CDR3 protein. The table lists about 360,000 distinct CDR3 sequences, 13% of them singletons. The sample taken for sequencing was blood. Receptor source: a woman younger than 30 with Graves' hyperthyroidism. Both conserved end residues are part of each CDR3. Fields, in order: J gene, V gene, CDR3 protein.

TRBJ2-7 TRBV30 CAWSSGQDYEQYF
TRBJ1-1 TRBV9 CASSATGRGGTEAFF
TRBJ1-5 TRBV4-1 CASSQGYFGTLNQPQHF
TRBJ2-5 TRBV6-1 CASSPPGRGRYLDRETQYF
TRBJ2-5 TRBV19 CASSKTGTWTETQYF
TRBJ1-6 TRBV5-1 CASSPSSGESNSPLHF
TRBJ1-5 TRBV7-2 CASSLTGNRGIQPQHF
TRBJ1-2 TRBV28 CASTQHGDPNYGYTF
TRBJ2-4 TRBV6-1 CASSEVGDIQYF
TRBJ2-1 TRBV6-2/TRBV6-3 CASSRSGRGVEQFF
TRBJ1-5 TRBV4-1 CASSSQGRAGQPQHF
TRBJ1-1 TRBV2 CASSTRQVGNTEAFF
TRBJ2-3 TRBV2 CASNGLAGEMTDTQYF
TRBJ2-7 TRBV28 CASSSPTGHPSEQYF
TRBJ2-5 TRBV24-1 CATSRRFGETQYF
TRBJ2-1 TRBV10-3 CAISDPTGSRLRQFF
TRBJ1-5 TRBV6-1 CASSPGYRGNQPQHF
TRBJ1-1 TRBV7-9 CASRFKGSEAFF
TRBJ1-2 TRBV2 CASSGEVGSYTF
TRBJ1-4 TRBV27 CASRPQWGPGEKLFF
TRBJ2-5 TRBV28 CAIWGRQNYQETQYF
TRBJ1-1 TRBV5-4 CASSGEPTNTEAFF
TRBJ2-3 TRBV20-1 CSGLAGGPSVTDTQYF
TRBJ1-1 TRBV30 CAWKDGRWNEAFF
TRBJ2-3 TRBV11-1 CASSLAFGAVLYF
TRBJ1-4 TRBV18 CASSPPTNEKLFF